A selection of T cell receptor beta chains follows, all from one sample in a study of cytomegalovirus exposure and HLA in healthy donors. Data came from immunoSEQ multiplex PCR; TCRdb stores just in-frame clones and leaves some out. In the table there are under 150,000 clones, 60% to 80% of which are singletons. The specimen sequenced was PBMCs. The receptors originated from a young man in good health and CMV-seropositive. Both conserved end residues are part of each CDR3. D genes are given only for firm matches. Rows give clone size only sometimes, using once, few, many, or a class for an expanded clone.

J gene,clone size,D gene,V gene,CDR3 DNA,CDR3 protein
TRBJ2-2,-,TRBD2,TRBV30,TGTGCCCGGAGTGTCCGCGGGGGTGTAAGAACCGGGGAGCTGTTTTTT,CARSVRGGVRTGELFF
TRBJ2-3,-,TRBD1,TRBV5-1,TGCGCCAGCAGCGCCGGGGACAGGGAATTAGATACGCAGTATTTT,CASSAGDRELDTQYF
TRBJ2-2,-,-,TRBV11-2,TGTGCCAGCAGCCCTCGAACGGTCGGGGCCGGGGAGCTGTTTTTT,CASSPRTVGAGELFF
TRBJ2-3,once,-,TRBV7-9,TGTGCCAGCAGCTCCCGCGAAGGGGAGGCAGATACGCAGTATTTT,CASSSREGEADTQYF
TRBJ1-1,few,-,TRBV7-9,TGTGCCAGCAGCGCCGACAGACTGAACACTGAAGCTTTCTTT,CASSADRLNTEAFF
TRBJ1-6,-,TRBD1,TRBV6-1,TGTGCCAGCAGTGAAGGGAGGACAGGGAGGAATTCACCCCTCCACTTT,CASSEGRTGRNSPLHF
TRBJ2-1,-,TRBD1,TRBV5-1,TGCGCCAGCAGCCCCGGGCAGGGGGTATACAATGAGCAGTTCTTC,CASSPGQGVYNEQFF
TRBJ2-5,-,TRBD2,TRBV19,TGTGCCAGTAGTACCGAGCGGGGGGGCTCCCAAGAGACCCAGTACTTC,CASSTERGGSQETQYF
TRBJ1-2,-,-,TRBV6-1,TGTGCCAGCAAAGAAAAAAGCCTCTATGGCTACACCTTC,CASKEKSLYGYTF
TRBJ2-5,-,-,TRBV10-3,TGTGCCATCAGTGACAGTGAAGAGACCCAGTACTTC,CAISDSEETQYF
TRBJ1-4,-,-,TRBV18,TGTGCCAGCTCACCGACATCTTCTAATGAAAAACTGTTTTTT,CASSPTSSNEKLFF
TRBJ2-5,few,-,TRBV5-1,TGCGCCAGCAGCTATGAGGGAGAGACCCAGTACTTC,CASSYEGETQYF
TRBJ2-3,-,TRBD1,TRBV6-4,TGTGCCAGCAGTAAACCCCACCGGGACAGGGAAACGGTGGCAGATACGCAGTATTTT,CASSKPHRDRETVADTQYF
TRBJ2-7,-,TRBD1,TRBV5-4,TGTGCCAGCAGCTCTACTGGATTGGACAGGGTTTACGAGCAGTACTTC,CASSSTGLDRVYEQYF
TRBJ2-7,-,TRBD2,TRBV19,TGTGCCAGTAGTGTATTAGCGGGGGGCCCGTCCTACGAGCAGTACTTC,CASSVLAGGPSYEQYF
TRBJ2-2,-,TRBD2,TRBV6-1,TGTGCCTGCTCAGGCGGGGGGCTCGGGGAGCTGTTTTTT,CACSGGGLGELFF
TRBJ2-3,few,TRBD2,TRBV7-7,TGTGCCAGCAGCCCGACGGGGGGAAGCACAGATACGCAGTATTTT,CASSPTGGSTDTQYF
TRBJ2-2,few,-,TRBV14,TGTGCCAGCAGTCCACTAACCTCCGTGGAGCTGTTTTTT,CASSPLTSVELFF
TRBJ1-3,-,TRBD1,TRBV28,TGTGCCAGCAGGCCGTATTCGGGACAGGAGTACTCTGGAAACACCATATATTTT,CASRPYSGQEYSGNTIYF
TRBJ1-3,few,TRBD1,TRBV28,TGTGCCAGCAACACAGGGGGCGCGGGCTTAACAAACACCATATATTTT,CASNTGGAGLTNTIYF
TRBJ2-3,few,TRBD1,TRBV5-1,TGCGCCAGCAGCGAGGGACAGTTCACAGATACGCAGTATTTT,CASSEGQFTDTQYF
TRBJ1-4,-,-,TRBV7-9,TGTGCCAGCAGCTTAGGGTCGGGGGGCAGGGAAAAACTGTTTTTT,CASSLGSGGREKLFF
TRBJ1-5,-,-,TRBV27,TGTGCCAGCAGTTTACGGGGAGTGGATCAGCCCCAGCATTTT,CASSLRGVDQPQHF
TRBJ2-7,-,TRBD1,TRBV5-1,TGCGCCAGCAGCCAAGGGGACAGGTCCCCCAACGAACAGTACTTC,CASSQGDRSPNEQYF
TRBJ1-1,-,-,TRBV10-1,TGCGCCAGCAGTGAGTACAGGCTGAACACTGAAGCTTTCTTT,CASSEYRLNTEAFF
TRBJ2-7,-,TRBD2,TRBV10-3,TGTGCCATCAGTGACCCGGGACTAGCGGGGGGGTTTCGCTCCTACGAGCAGTACTTC,CAISDPGLAGGFRSYEQYF
TRBJ1-5,-,TRBD1,TRBV2,TGTGCCAGCAGAAGACAGGGGGCTGGTCAGCCCCAGCATTTT,CASRRQGAGQPQHF
TRBJ2-7,-,TRBD1,TRBV6-5,TGTGCCAGCAGTACCGACAGGGATCCATCCTACGAGCAGTACTTC,CASSTDRDPSYEQYF
TRBJ1-5,few,-,TRBV6-1,TGTGCCAGCAGTGAAGAGAGGGTGAGGCGCAATAATCAGCCCCAGCATTTT,CASSEERVRRNNQPQHF
TRBJ1-1,-,TRBD1,TRBV6-6,TGTGCCAGCAGTAAGACAGGGGGCACTGAAGCTTTCTTT,CASSKTGGTEAFF
TRBJ1-4,-,TRBD1,TRBV6-1,TGTGCCAGCAGTGAGCACAGGGGAGCGGCTAATGAAAAACTGTTTTTT,CASSEHRGAANEKLFF
TRBJ2-6,-,-,TRBV5-1,TGCGCCAGCAGCTGGAAAGGGGTCTCTGGGGCCAACGTCCTGACTTTC,CASSWKGVSGANVLTF
TRBJ1-5,-,TRBD1,TRBV27,TGTGCCAGCAGTCAAGCCCCCATGACAGGGGATCAGCCCCAGCATTTT,CASSQAPMTGDQPQHF
TRBJ2-7,-,TRBD2,TRBV6-1,TGTGCCAGCACCCCGACGGGGGGACCATACGAGCAGTACTTC,CASTPTGGPYEQYF
TRBJ1-2,-,TRBD1,TRBV5-1,TGCGCCAGCAGCTTGGGCTCACAGGGGATGGGCTACACCTTC,CASSLGSQGMGYTF
TRBJ1-2,-,TRBD1,TRBV29-1,TGCAGCGTTGTGGGACAGGGAAATGGCTACACCTTC,CSVVGQGNGYTF
TRBJ1-4,-,TRBD1,TRBV28,TGTGCCAGCCAACTGGGGGGACAGGGGGTATGGAATGAAAAACTGTTTTTT,CASQLGGQGVWNEKLFF
TRBJ2-3,-,-,TRBV4-1,TGCGCCAGCAGCCCTGGGGCTATTCACACAGATACGCAGTATTTT,CASSPGAIHTDTQYF
TRBJ2-1,once,TRBD2,TRBV27,TGTGCCAGCAGAAGACTAGCGGGGGGGGGAGAGGGTGAGCAGTTCTTC,CASRRLAGGGEGEQFF
TRBJ2-7,-,TRBD1,TRBV2,TGTGCCAGCAGAGGGGGCACCCGGTGGTACTTC,CASRGGTRWYF
TRBJ1-1,-,-,TRBV11-2,TGTGCCAGCAGCTTAGTCAGGGACACTGAAGCTTTCTTT,CASSLVRDTEAFF
TRBJ2-7,-,-,TRBV6-8,TGTGCCAGCAGTTGTCGGGTTTTGAACGAGCAGTACTTC,CASSCRVLNEQYF
TRBJ1-2,-,-,TRBV19,TGTGCCAGTAGTCCCTCGGAGGAACCTAACTATGGCTACACCTTC,CASSPSEEPNYGYTF
TRBJ1-2,-,TRBD1,TRBV14,TGTGCCAGCAGCCCCGGGACAGGGAAGGCGAACTATGGCTACACCTTC,CASSPGTGKANYGYTF
TRBJ1-6,once,TRBD1,TRBV5-6,TGTGCCAGCAGCGCCGGGACAGGGAGTTTTACACCCCTCCACTTT,CASSAGTGSFTPLHF
TRBJ1-2,-,TRBD1,TRBV2,TGTGCCAGCAGTGAGGGACAGCTTGGTGGCTACACCTTC,CASSEGQLGGYTF